These 21 T cell receptor beta chains came from one sample sequenced in a study of cytomegalovirus exposure and HLA in healthy donors. Vbeta (60) and Jbeta (13) primers were used in the PCR. The repertoire was sequenced with immunoSEQ multiplex PCR; TCRdb's copy has only in-frame clones and lacks some. The sample has around 170,000 clones, 80% seen once. Sequencing was done on a sample of PBMCs. Receptor source: a woman between 50 and 59 years old in good health and CMV-seropositive.

The table lists this clone with a few counts. The CDR3 DNA follows: TGTGCCAGCAGCACGGTGGGGACAGGGGGCTTCTATGGCTACACCTTC. It yields the protein CASSTVGTGGFYGYTF. The rearrangement uses TRBV7-8 and TRBJ1-2; 12 nucleotides agree with TRBD1. Germline CDR1 reads SGHVS; CDR2 reads FQNEAQ. The junction had 8 bases not matched to a gene; V was cut back by 5 bases and J by 4 bases. The CDR3 contains 16 residues. Full variable domain (outside the CDR3, taken from reference TRBV7-8 and TRBJ1-2): GAGVSQSPRYKVAKRGQDVALRCDPISGHVSLFWYQQALGQGPEFLTYFQNEAQLDKSGLPSDRFFAERPEGSVSTLKIQRTQQEDSAVYLCASSTVGTGGFYGYTFGSGTRLTVV.

The chain couples TRBV11-2 to TRBJ1-1; 8 bases match TRBD1. The CDR3 is made up of 15 amino acids. CDR1 and CDR2 from the germline V gene are SGHAT and FQNNGV. J lost 4 bases, V lost 5 bases, and 9 bases had no gene match. CDR3 protein: CASSPYGTGGTEAFF. CDR3 DNA sequence: TGTGCCAGCAGCCCTTACGGGACAGGAGGCACTGAAGCTTTCTTT.

The V gene is TRBV20-1, the J gene TRBJ1-4, with D unclear. Germline CDR1 and CDR2: DFQATT and SNEGSKA (reference sequence). V lost 5 bases and J lost 7, with 8 bases in between. CDR3 length: 11 amino acids. CDR3 nucleotides: TGCAGTGCTGAGCTCATTGAAAAACTGTTTTTT. Amino acids: CSAELIEKLFF.

This sequence joins TRBV4-1 and TRBJ1-2, with 9 bases identical to TRBD1. The CDR3 sequence is 16 residues long. CDR1 MGHRA and CDR2 YSYEKL come from the germline V gene. The ends lost 4 bases at V and 5 bases at J; junction bases unmatched: 11. The CDR3 nucleotides read TGCGCCAGCAGCCCTAGAACAGGGGGCCGTGAGTATGGCTACACCTTC. It yields the protein CASSPRTGGREYGYTF.

The chain carries TRBV6-6 and TRBJ1-6; D is possibly TRBD1 (6 bases). The germline V gene has CDR1 MNHNY and CDR2 SVGAGI (reference sequence). V lost 6 bases, J lost 5 bases, and 11 bases lay in between. CDR3 length: 14 residues. CDR3 DNA: TGTGCCAGCAGCGTACAGGGTGATAATTCACCCCTCCACTTT. This encodes CASSVQGDNSPLHF.

This clone has only a few counts. The chain employs TRBV9 and TRBJ2-2; D remains ambiguous. There are 16 residues in the CDR3. V was cut by 1 base and J by 6 bases, with 16 bases left in between. Germline V lookup: CDR1 SGDLS, CDR2 YYNGEE. The CDR3 protein is CASSVTLGESAGELFF. The DNA of the CDR3 is TGTGCCAGCAGCGTAACCCTCGGAGAGAGCGCCGGGGAGCTGTTTTTT.

The J gene is TRBJ1-1, the V gene TRBV6-1, with D perhaps matching TRBD1 (6 bases). V shed 4 bases and J shed 0 bases, with 12 bases lying between them. This CDR3 is 15 amino acids long. Germline-derived CDR1 and CDR2 are MNHNS and SASEGT. CDR3 nucleotides: TGTGCCAGCAGTGCGCGAGGGACACTGAACACTGAAGCTTTCTTT. This translates into CASSARGTLNTEAFF.

The table lists this clone with a few counts. The chain carries TRBV28 and TRBJ1-2; D is unclear. Trimming removed 7 bases from V and 8 bases from J, with 14 bases in between. The CDR3 spans 12 residues. Germline V lookup: CDR1 MDHEN, CDR2 SYDVKM. Here the CDR3 DNA reads TGTGCCAGCACAAAGCTAGAATTCGGCTACACCTTC. Its translation is CASTKLEFGYTF.

The chain links TRBV5-1 to TRBJ2-4; TRBD1 is a possible D gene (5 bases). CDR1 and CDR2 from the germline V gene are SGHRS and YFSETQ. The CDR3 spans 13 residues. The V gene lost 3 bases and the J gene lost 9 bases, with 13 bases spanning the gap. The chain's CDR3 is CASSSSGKVIQYF. The CDR3 nucleotides are TGCGCCAGCAGCTCGTCAGGGAAGGTCATTCAGTACTTC.

The DNA of the CDR3 is TGTGCCAGCAGCCTCCCCGGGACAGCCACCTACGAGCAGTACTTC. Amino acid sequence: CASSLPGTATYEQYF. This rearrangement joins TRBV5-8 to TRBJ2-7; 7 positions match TRBD1. The germline gives CDR1 SGHTS, CDR2 YDEGEE. The CDR3 length is 15 residues. J lost 2 bases, V lost 4 bases, and 9 bases had no gene match.

In the case of this clone: Its ends do not fully match the called genes, so a read error is possible. This chain connects TRBV7-9 to TRBJ1-2; D is perhaps TRBD1 (5 bases). This CDR3 comprises 15 residues. Germline CDR1 is SEHNR and CDR2 is FQNEAQ (reference sequence). The CDR3 protein is CSSSLGSGDGYGYTF. For the CDR3, the DNA is TGTTCCAGCAGCTTAGGATCGGGGGACGGCTATGGCTACACCTTC.

The chain uses TRBV5-1 and TRBJ2-7; 10 bases are a match to TRBD2. Germline V gives CDR1 SGHRS, CDR2 YFSETQ. This CDR3 has 14 residues. The V gene end was trimmed by 2 bases and the J gene end by 4 bases; junction bases not matched to a gene: 3. For the CDR3, the DNA is TGCGCCAGCAGCTTTGAAGCGGGGGGGTACGAGCAGTACTTC. It encodes CASSFEAGGYEQYF.

This rearrangement joins TRBV11-3 to TRBJ1-1; 9 bases are a match to TRBD1. CDR3 size: 14 residues. In germline, CDR1 is SGHNT, CDR2 YENEEA. V trimming: 5 bases; J trimming: 0 bases; junction bases outside the gene matches: 1. This CDR3 reads CASSGQGLNTEAFF. The CDR3 DNA is TGTGCCAGCAGCGGACAGGGGCTGAACACTGAAGCTTTCTTT. Complete variable domain (other parts from reference TRBV11-3 and TRBJ1-1): EAGVVQSPRYKIIEKKQPVAFWCNPISGHNTLYWYLQNLGQGPELLIRYENEEAVDDSQLPKDRFSAERLKGVDSTLKIQPAELGDSAVYLCASSGQGLNTEAFFGQGTRLTVV.

J is TRBJ2-2 and V is TRBV7-2; a possible D gene is TRBD2 (6 bases). Germline V CDR1 and CDR2: SGHTA, FQGNSA. V was pared by 5 bases and J by 3 bases, with 16 bases between. The CDR3 length is 16 residues. CDR3 coding DNA: TGTGCCAGCAGCCGAAGGGAGGAGTTGCACACCGGGGAGCTGTTTTTT. This gives the protein CASSRREELHTGELFF.

The rearrangement uses TRBV28 and TRBJ2-7; 7 bases are shared with TRBD1. Per the germline V gene, CDR1 is MDHEN and CDR2 is SYDVKM. V lost 8 bases, J lost 0 bases, and 13 bases stayed unmatched. This CDR3 comprises 16 residues. This CDR3 is CASVRSGTALSYEQYF. The DNA for the CDR3 is TGTGCCAGCGTCCGCTCCGGGACAGCGCTCTCCTACGAGCAGTACTTC.

The chain combines TRBV5-1 with TRBJ2-7; D perhaps matches TRBD2 (6 bases). The CDR3 loop spans 15 amino acids. Germline V gene data show CDR1 as SGHRS and CDR2 as YFSETQ. The ends were cut back, 3 bases at V and 2 bases at J, with 15 bases in the middle. DNA for the CDR3: TGCGCCAGCAGCTGGGACTTTATGGGTACCTACGAGCAGTACTTC. Encoded protein: CASSWDFMGTYEQYF.

The chain recombines TRBV27 with TRBJ1-2, with 7 bases matching TRBD1. Germline loops: CDR1 MNHEY, CDR2 SMNVEV (reference sequence). Trimming took 4 bases from V and 5 from J; bases not matched to a gene: 4. The CDR3 covers 13 residues. The CDR3 is CASSWDSSYGYTF. In nucleotides, the CDR3 is TGTGCCAGCAGTTGGGACAGCAGTTATGGCTACACCTTC.

Turning to this clone: One end of the junction fails to match germline, which may point to a read error. The chain links TRBV14 to TRBJ1-3; D not certain. CDR3 length: 14 residues. Germline V gives CDR1 SGHDN, CDR2 FVKESK. The CDR3 region has the DNA TGTGCCAGCAGGGATGGTGGGCCTGGAAACGCCATATATTTT. This codes for CASRDGGPGNAIYF.

The chain recombines TRBV6-4 with TRBJ2-3; tentatively, D is TRBD2 (6 bases). CDR1 and CDR2 (germline): MRHNA, SNTAGT. The length of the CDR3 is 15 residues. Trimming pared 0 bases from V and 5 bases from J, leaving 12 bases between. The CDR3 DNA reads TGTGCCAGCAGTGACTCGTGGCGGGGAAAAGATACGCAGTATTTT. This sequence encodes CASSDSWRGKDTQYF.

V and J are TRBV28 and TRBJ1-1, with 9 bases fitting TRBD1. The V and J ends lost 7 bases and 5 bases, in that order; junction bases with no gene match: 8. Germline loops: CDR1 MDHEN, CDR2 SYDVKM. There are 14 residues in the CDR3. As DNA, the CDR3 is TGTGCCAGCACCAACCACAGGGGGCGGACTGAAGCTTTCTTT. Its translation: CASTNHRGRTEAFF.

V usage is TRBV11-2 and J usage is TRBJ2-4; 11 bases agree with TRBD2. Germline V CDR1 and CDR2: SGHAT, FQNNGV. The CDR3 length is 16 residues. V shed 3 bases, J shed 5 bases, and the junction held 6 bases outside the gene matches. The CDR3 DNA reads as TGTGCCAGCAGCTTTAGCGGGAGGGCCCCGGAAAACATTCAGTACTTC. Protein product: CASSFSGRAPENIQYF.